Below, one TCR beta chain is given with its context. Its target is unknown. The data were obtained in a study of T cell responses to AZD1222 COVID-19 vaccine. Whole-study results and caveats: Baseline serostatus was positive in only six or seven AZD1222 recipients.

The V and J ends lost 3 bases and 7 bases respectively, with 13 bases between them. The CDR3 loop spans 14 amino acids. Germline lookup yields CDR1 SGHTA and CDR2 FQGTGA. Assay used: immunoSEQ multiplex PCR; TCRdb lists only in-frame clones, some missing. The repertoire has 150,000 to 160,000 clones, around 86% of them found once; the top ten carry approximately 9.1%. The V and J genes are TRBV7-3 and TRBJ2-1; D remains ambiguous. This clonotype was sampled from an adult who received the AZD1222 COVID-19 vaccine. Sequenced here: peripheral blood, sampled 28 days after the second AZD1222 dose. This CDR3 reads CASSLSHSWNEQFF. CDR3 in DNA: TGTGCCAGCAGCTTGTCCCACTCTTGGAATGAGCAGTTCTTC.